This T cell receptor (beta chain) was sequenced during a study of blood T cell repertoires in COVID-19. Background on the study: The United States, Italy and Spain provided the acute and convalescent COVID-19 samples. PBMCs, B-cell-depleted T cells, or T cells provided the cDNA or gDNA that made up the material.

In the original processing: Estimates of nucleated cell counts were drawn from the amplification of reference gene primers. Assay used: immunoSEQ multiplex PCR; TCRdb lists only in-frame clones, some missing. That table supplies the V and J calls and clone size; D and trimming were determined from the DNA. The data contain around 380,000 clones, over 65% of them singletons. V dropped 7 bases and J dropped 3; count of bases not matched to a gene: 9. Germline V CDR1 and CDR2: LNHDA, SQIVND (reference sequence). The CDR3 loop spans 16 amino acids. The sequence came from a human donor with acute or convalescent COVID-19. The donor label of this sample is uncertain. The rearrangement joins TRBV19 to TRBJ2-2; 9 bases map to TRBD1. Sequenced sample: peripheral blood. Written as DNA, the CDR3 is TGTGCCAGTATAGGGGCCGGGACAGGGTACACCGGGGAGCTGTTTTTT. This gives the protein CASIGAGTGYTGELFF.